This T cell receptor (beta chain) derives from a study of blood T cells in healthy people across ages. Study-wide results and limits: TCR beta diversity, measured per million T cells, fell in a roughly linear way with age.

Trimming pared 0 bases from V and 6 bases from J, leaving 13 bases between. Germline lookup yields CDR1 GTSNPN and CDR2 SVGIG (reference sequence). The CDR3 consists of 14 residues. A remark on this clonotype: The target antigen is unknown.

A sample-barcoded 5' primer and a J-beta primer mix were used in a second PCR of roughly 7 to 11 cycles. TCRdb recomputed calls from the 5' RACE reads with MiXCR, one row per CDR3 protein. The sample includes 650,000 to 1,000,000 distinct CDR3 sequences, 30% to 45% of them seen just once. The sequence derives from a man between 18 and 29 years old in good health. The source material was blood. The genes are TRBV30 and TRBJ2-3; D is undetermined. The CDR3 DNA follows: TGTGCCTGGAGTGTAACGAGATGGCGGGATACGCAGTATTTT. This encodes CAWSVTRWRDTQYF.